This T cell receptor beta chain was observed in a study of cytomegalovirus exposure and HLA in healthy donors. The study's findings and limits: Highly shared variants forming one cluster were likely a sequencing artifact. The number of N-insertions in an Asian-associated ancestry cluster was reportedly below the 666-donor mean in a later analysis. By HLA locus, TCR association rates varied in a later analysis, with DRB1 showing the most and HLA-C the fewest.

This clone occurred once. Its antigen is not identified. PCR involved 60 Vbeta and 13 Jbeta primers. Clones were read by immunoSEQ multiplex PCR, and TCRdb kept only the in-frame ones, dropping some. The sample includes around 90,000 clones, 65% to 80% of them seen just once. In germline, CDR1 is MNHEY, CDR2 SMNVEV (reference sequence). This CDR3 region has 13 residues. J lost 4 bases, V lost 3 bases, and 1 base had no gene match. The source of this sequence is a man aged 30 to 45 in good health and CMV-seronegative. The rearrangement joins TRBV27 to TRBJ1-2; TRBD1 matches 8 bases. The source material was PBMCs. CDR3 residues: CASSLGQAYGYTF. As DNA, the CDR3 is TGTGCCAGCAGTTTGGGACAGGCCTATGGCTACACCTTC.